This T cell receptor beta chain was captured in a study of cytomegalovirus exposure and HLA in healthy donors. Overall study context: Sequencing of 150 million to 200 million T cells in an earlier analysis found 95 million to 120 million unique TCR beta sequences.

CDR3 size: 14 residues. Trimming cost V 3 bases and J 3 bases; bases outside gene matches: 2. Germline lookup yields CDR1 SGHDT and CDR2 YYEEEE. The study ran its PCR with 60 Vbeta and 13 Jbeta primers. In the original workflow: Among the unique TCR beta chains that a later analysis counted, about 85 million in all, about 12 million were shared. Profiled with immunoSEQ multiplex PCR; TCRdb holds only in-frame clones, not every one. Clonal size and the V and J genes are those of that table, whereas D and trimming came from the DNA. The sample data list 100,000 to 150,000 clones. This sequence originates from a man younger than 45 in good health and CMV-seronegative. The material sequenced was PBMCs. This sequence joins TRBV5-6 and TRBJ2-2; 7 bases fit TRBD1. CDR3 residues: CASSSTGDTGELFF. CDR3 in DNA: TGTGCCAGCAGCTCTACAGGGGACACCGGGGAGCTGTTTTTT.